The source of this T cell receptor beta chain is a study of cytomegalovirus exposure and HLA in healthy donors. Study-level points and caveats: Most likely, a cluster of highly shared sequence variants arose as a sequencing artifact. It was only CMV serostatus that was available as immune exposure information. For TCR beta chains, V- and J-gene trimming was later linked to a missense DCLRE1C variant.

Concerning this clone itself: As yet, its antigen is unknown.

The CDR3 sequence is 15 residues long. Germline-derived CDR1 and CDR2 are SGHDT and YYEEEE. The ends lost 2 bases at V and 9 bases at J; junction bases unmatched: 7. PCR was performed using 60 Vbeta and 13 Jbeta primers. Some clones are missing from TCRdb's copy, which holds only in-frame ones; the method was immunoSEQ multiplex PCR. The profile shows some 200,000 clones, approximately 80% of them singletons. The chain couples TRBV5-6 to TRBJ2-1, with 11 bases fitting TRBD1. The receptor's source is a woman aged 45-65 years in good health and CMV-seronegative. Sequenced: PBMCs. This CDR3 is CASSFVGQGAGEQFF. The CDR3 nucleotides are TGTGCCAGCAGCTTTGTCGGACAGGGGGCCGGTGAGCAGTTCTTC.